Listed below are T cell receptor beta chains from one sample, sequenced in a study of T-cell reconstitution after alpha-beta-depleted transplantation in children. TCRdb reprocessed the PCR reads via MiXCR and lists one record per CDR3 protein. The data contain fewer than 750,000 distinct CDR3 sequences, roughly 27% of them singletons. Source: PBMCs, taken before TCRalphabeta/CD19-depleted stem cell transplant. Every receptor here comes from a boy in the first two years of life with Wiskott-Aldrich syndrome, due to receive a stem cell transplant. The CDR3 runs from the conserved cysteine through the conserved F or W. A D gene is named only where the DNA matches it firmly. Expanded clones are given a class, and other clones once, few, many or no size at all.

J | D | length | size | V | DNA | CDR3
TRBJ2-7 | TRBD1 | 12 | NA | TRBV5-1 | TGCGCCAGCAGATATGACAGGGACGAGCAGTACTTC | CASRYDRDEQYF
TRBJ1-5 | NA | 13 | NA | TRBV20-1 | TGCAGTGCTAGAGAACTCAATAATCAGCCCCAGCATTTT | CSARELNNQPQHF
TRBJ2-5 | NA | 14 | few | TRBV13 | TGTGCCAGCAGCGAAAAACTAGTTCGGGAGACCCAGTACTTC | CASSEKLVRETQYF
TRBJ1-2 | TRBD1 | 14 | NA | TRBV28 | TGTGCCAGCAGCCCGGGACAGGGGAATACTGGCTACACCTTC | CASSPGQGNTGYTF
TRBJ2-7 | NA | 14 | few | TRBV20-1 | TGCAGTGCTAGAGAGGCAGGACCCCACTACGAGCAGTACTTC | CSAREAGPHYEQYF
TRBJ2-3 | TRBD1 | 15 | few | TRBV3-1 | TGTGCCAGCAGCCGAGAGAGGGACAGATGGGGTACGCAGTATTTT | CASSRERDRWGTQYF
TRBJ1-4 | NA | 14 | few | TRBV5-1 | TGCGCCAGCAGCTTAGGGGGGTCTAATGAAAAACTGTTTTTT | CASSLGGSNEKLFF
TRBJ2-1 | TRBD1 | 13 | NA | TRBV29-1 | TGCAGCGTCCCCTTGGACAGGGTGAATGAGCAGTTCTTC | CSVPLDRVNEQFF
TRBJ2-1 | TRBD2 | 15 | NA | TRBV30 | TGTGCCTGGAGTGATCCCGGGACTAGATACAATGAGCAGTTCTTC | CAWSDPGTRYNEQFF
TRBJ2-1 | TRBD2 | 15 | NA | TRBV7-2 | TGTGCCAGCAGCTCTCCCGGGACTAGCCCGAAGGAGCAGTTCTTC | CASSSPGTSPKEQFF
TRBJ2-4 | NA | 16 | NA | TRBV27 | TGTGCCAGTAGCTCCCGAGGTAAACGAGGCAAAAACATTCAGTACTTC | CASSSRGKRGKNIQYF
TRBJ2-5 | TRBD2 | 16 | NA | TRBV4-2 | TGTGCCAGCAGCCAAGTTACAACTAGCGGGCGGGAGACCCAGTACTTC | CASSQVTTSGRETQYF
TRBJ2-7 | TRBD2 | 17 | few | TRBV11-2 | TGTGCCAGCAGCTCTCCGGGACTAGCGGGAGTTCGGTACGAGCAGTACTTC | CASSSPGLAGVRYEQYF
TRBJ2-3 | NA | 13 | NA | TRBV10-1 | TGCGCCAGCAGTAGCGGGTACACAGATACGCAGTATTTT | CASSSGYTDTQYF
TRBJ2-1 | TRBD2 | 15 | NA | TRBV30 | TGTGCCTGGAGTCCGGGACTAGCGGACCTTAATGAGCAGTTCTTC | CAWSPGLADLNEQFF
TRBJ1-1 | NA | 15 | NA | TRBV7-9 | TGTGCCAGCAGTTCAGGGGCGTATCGGAACACTGAAGCTTTCTTT | CASSSGAYRNTEAFF
TRBJ1-2 | TRBD1 | 14 | few | TRBV6-1 | TGTGCCAGCAGTGACGACAGGGGGCTCGGAGGCTACACCTTC | CASSDDRGLGGYTF
TRBJ2-1 | TRBD2 | 15 | few | TRBV20-1 | TGCAGTGCTAGAGGGGGGACTAGCGGGTTCAATGAGCAGTTCTTC | CSARGGTSGFNEQFF
TRBJ1-5 | TRBD1 | 14 | few | TRBV20-1 | TGCAGTGCGATGGGGACAGGAGTTAATCAGCCCCAGCATTTT | CSAMGTGVNQPQHF
TRBJ2-7 | NA | 15 | NA | TRBV11-1 | TGTGCCAGCAGCTTAAATCTTAGGGACTTCTACGAGCAGTACTTC | CASSLNLRDFYEQYF
TRBJ2-1 | TRBD1 | 16 | few | TRBV24-1 | TGTGCCACCAGTGATTTGCGGACAGGAACCTACAATGAGCAGTTCTTC | CATSDLRTGTYNEQFF
TRBJ1-3 | NA | 17 | NA | TRBV20-1 | TGCAGTGCTAGCATTTCATACGACAGGACCTCTGGAAACACCACATATTTT | CSASISYDRTSGNTTYF
TRBJ1-4 | NA | 14 | NA | TRBV10-3 | TGTGCCATCAGTGACTCCAGGGGCGAGGGAAAACTGTTTTTT | CAISDSRGEGKLFF
TRBJ2-3 | NA | 11 | few | TRBV10-2 | TGCGCCAGCAGACTGGTCCGCATGCAGTATTTT | CASRLVRMQYF
TRBJ2-1 | TRBD2 | 16 | few | TRBV20-1 | TGCAGTGCTTCTACGACAGCCGGGACTAGGAACAATGAGCAGTTCTTC | CSASTTAGTRNNEQFF
TRBJ2-1 | TRBD2 | 14 | few | TRBV5-1 | TGCGCCAGCGGCTCGGGACTAGGATACAATGAGCAGTTCTTC | CASGSGLGYNEQFF
TRBJ2-3 | TRBD2 | 14 | NA | TRBV10-3 | TGTGCCACCCGGACTAGCGGGAGAGCGGATACGCAGTATTTT | CATRTSGRADTQYF
TRBJ2-7 | TRBD1 | 14 | few | TRBV20-1 | TGCAGTGCTAGAGGGGGGACAGGGGCCCACGAGCAGTACTTC | CSARGGTGAHEQYF
TRBJ1-1 | TRBD1 | 14 | few | TRBV5-1 | TGCGCCAGCCATCAGACAACAGGGGGCGGTGAAGCTTTCTTT | CASHQTTGGGEAFF
TRBJ2-7 | TRBD2 | 17 | NA | TRBV7-2 | TGTGCCAGCAGCTTGGGGACTAGCGGAGGGATTTGGTACGAGCAGTACTTC | CASSLGTSGGIWYEQYF
TRBJ2-1 | NA | 14 | few | TRBV5-1 | TGCGCCAGCAGCCCGGCCCTTAACAACAATGAGCAGTTCTTC | CASSPALNNNEQFF
TRBJ2-3 | NA | 15 | few | TRBV3-1 | TGTGCCAGCAGCCAAGAGGTGGGGGGCACAGATACGCAGTATTTT | CASSQEVGGTDTQYF
TRBJ2-5 | TRBD1 | 15 | NA | TRBV7-9 | TGTGCCAGCAGCAAATACAGGGGATCAGGAGAGACCCAGTACTTC | CASSKYRGSGETQYF
TRBJ2-7 | NA | 17 | few | TRBV5-1 | TGCGCCAGCAGCCAGGGCCTGAGGCGGCAGCCAACCTACGAGCAGTACTTC | CASSQGLRRQPTYEQYF
TRBJ2-3 | TRBD1 | 14 | NA | TRBV5-1 | TGCGCCAGCAGCGACCGACAGGGACCAGATACGCAGTATTTT | CASSDRQGPDTQYF
TRBJ2-1 | NA | 15 | few | TRBV5-1 | TGCGCCAGCAGTTCCTCCGGAGGGGGGAGGGCCGGGCAGTTCTTC | CASSSSGGGRAGQFF
TRBJ2-1 | TRBD2 | 16 | NA | TRBV4-1 | TGCGCCAGCAGCCAACGCGGCGTTAGCGGGAGGCATGAGCAGTTCTTC | CASSQRGVSGRHEQFF
TRBJ2-5 | TRBD1 | 16 | once | TRBV5-1 | TGCGCCAGCAGTTTGAAGGACAGGGGGAGGCAAGAGACCCAGTACTTC | CASSLKDRGRQETQYF
TRBJ2-1 | TRBD2 | 21 | few | TRBV7-9 | TGTGCCAGCAGCCCCCGCTGTGGGGACTACTTTACGATTAGGGGCAACAATGAGCAGTTCTTC | CASSPRCGDYFTIRGNNEQFF
TRBJ2-1 | NA | 15 | NA | TRBV24-1 | TGTGCCACCAGTGACCCCTTACGCGAAAGGAATGAGCAGTTCTTC | CATSDPLRERNEQFF
TRBJ2-7 | NA | 14 | NA | TRBV5-1 | TGCGCCAGCAGCGAGGAGGGGGCCCCCTACGAGCAGTACTTC | CASSEEGAPYEQYF
TRBJ2-7 | TRBD1 | 14 | few | TRBV5-1 | TGCGCCAGCAGCTTGTCCACGACAGGGCACGAGCAGTACTTC | CASSLSTTGHEQYF
TRBJ2-5 | NA | 16 | few | TRBV7-8 | TGTGCCAGCAGCTTACGTTTTCAGGCGGGCGGGTCGGCCCAGTACTTC | CASSLRFQAGGSAQYF
TRBJ2-3 | NA | 15 | NA | TRBV7-2 | TGTGCCAGCAGCTTAAAGGCAGGACCCACAGATACGCAGTATTTT | CASSLKAGPTDTQYF
TRBJ2-5 | NA | 14 | NA | TRBV5-1 | TGCGCCAGCAGCTTACGGGGCCAAAAAGAGACCCAGTACTTC | CASSLRGQKETQYF
TRBJ2-5 | NA | 15 | NA | TRBV9 | TGTGCCAGCAGCGTAGGGGGTTCGAGCCAAGAGACCCAGTACTTC | CASSVGGSSQETQYF
TRBJ2-2 | TRBD2 | 18 | NA | TRBV29-1 | TGCAGCGTCTCGTGGGAACTAGCGGGATGGGGAAACACCGGGGAGCTGTTTTTT | CSVSWELAGWGNTGELFF
TRBJ2-2 | TRBD1 | 15 | NA | TRBV5-1 | TGCGCCAGCAGCTTGGCGAGGGGGCCGGCCGGGGAGCTGTTTTTT | CASSLARGPAGELFF
TRBJ2-3 | NA | 12 | many | TRBV4-1 | TGTGCCAGCAGCCAAGTTGGGGATACGCAGTATTTT | CASSQVGDTQYF
TRBJ2-2 | NA | 12 | NA | TRBV12-3/TRBV12-4 | TGTGCCAGCAGTTTAACTCGCGTAGAGCTGTTTTTT | CASSLTRVELFF
TRBJ2-1 | NA | 12 | NA | TRBV7-8 | TGTGCCAGCAGCTTTTCAGAGAATGAGCAGTTCTTC | CASSFSENEQFF
TRBJ1-1 | TRBD1 | 16 | NA | TRBV2 | TGTGCCAGCAGTGGGCCGACAGGGGACATGAACACTGAAGCTTTCTTT | CASSGPTGDMNTEAFF